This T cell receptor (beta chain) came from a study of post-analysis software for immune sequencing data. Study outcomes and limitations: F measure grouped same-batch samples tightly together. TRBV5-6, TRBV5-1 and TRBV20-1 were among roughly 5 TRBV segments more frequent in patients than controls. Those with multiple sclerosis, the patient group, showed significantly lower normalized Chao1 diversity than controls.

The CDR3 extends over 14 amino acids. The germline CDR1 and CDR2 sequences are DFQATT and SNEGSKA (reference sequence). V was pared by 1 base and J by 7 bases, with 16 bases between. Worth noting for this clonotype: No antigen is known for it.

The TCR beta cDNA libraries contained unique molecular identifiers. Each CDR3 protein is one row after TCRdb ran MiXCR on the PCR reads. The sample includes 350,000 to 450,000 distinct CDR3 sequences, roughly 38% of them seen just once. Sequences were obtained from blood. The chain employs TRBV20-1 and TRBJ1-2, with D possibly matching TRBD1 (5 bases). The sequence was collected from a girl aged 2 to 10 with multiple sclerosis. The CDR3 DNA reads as TGCAGTGCTAGAGGCGTAATCGACAGAGCTGGCTACACCTTC. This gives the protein CSARGVIDRAGYTF.